This T cell receptor beta chain was recovered during a study of blood T cell repertoires in COVID-19. Across the study: Acute-phase and convalescent COVID-19 samples originated in the United States, Italy and Spain.

There are a few counts of this clone. The junction departs from germline at one end; a sequencing error may be responsible. Method: immunoSEQ multiplex PCR; TCRdb's copy keeps in-frame clones and lacks some. The sample lists over 250,000 clones; roughly 86% were seen once. Germline lookup yields CDR1 MNHEY and CDR2 SMNVEV (reference sequence). This CDR3 is 16 amino acids long. This TCR was recovered from a woman aged 30 to 39 who had recovered from COVID-19. The V and J genes are TRBV27 and TRBJ1-3; perhaps TRBD1 as D (5 bases). Input material: PBMCs or T cells enriched from blood (not recorded which). The chain's CDR3 is CASSLSAGGSGNTIYF. CDR3 nucleotide sequence: TGTGCCAGCAGCTTATCGGCCGGGGGGTCTGGAAACACCATATATTTT.